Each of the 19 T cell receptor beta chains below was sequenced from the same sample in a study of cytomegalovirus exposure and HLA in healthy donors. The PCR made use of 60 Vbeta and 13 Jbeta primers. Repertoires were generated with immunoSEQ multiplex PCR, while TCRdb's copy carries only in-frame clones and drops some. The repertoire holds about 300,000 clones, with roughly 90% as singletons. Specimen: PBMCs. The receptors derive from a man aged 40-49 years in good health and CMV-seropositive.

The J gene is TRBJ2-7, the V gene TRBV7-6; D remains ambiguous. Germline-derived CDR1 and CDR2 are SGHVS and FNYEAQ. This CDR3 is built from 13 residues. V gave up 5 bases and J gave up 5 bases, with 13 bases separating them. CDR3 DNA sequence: TGTGCCAGCAGCCCACCCCTGGGCGACGAGCAGTACTTC. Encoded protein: CASSPPLGDEQYF.

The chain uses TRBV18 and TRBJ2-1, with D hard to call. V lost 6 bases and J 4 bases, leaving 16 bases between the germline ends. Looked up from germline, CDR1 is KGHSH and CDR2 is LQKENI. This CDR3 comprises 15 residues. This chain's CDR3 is CASSGSGVSYNEQFF. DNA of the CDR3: TGTGCCAGCTCCGGCTCAGGCGTTTCGTACAATGAGCAGTTCTTC.

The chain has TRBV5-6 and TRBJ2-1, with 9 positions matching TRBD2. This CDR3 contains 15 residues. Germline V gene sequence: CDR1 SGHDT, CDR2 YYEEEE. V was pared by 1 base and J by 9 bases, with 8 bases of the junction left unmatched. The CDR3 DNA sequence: TGTGCCAGCAGCTTGCCCCAGCTAGCGGGACTTGAGCAGTTCTTC. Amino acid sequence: CASSLPQLAGLEQFF.

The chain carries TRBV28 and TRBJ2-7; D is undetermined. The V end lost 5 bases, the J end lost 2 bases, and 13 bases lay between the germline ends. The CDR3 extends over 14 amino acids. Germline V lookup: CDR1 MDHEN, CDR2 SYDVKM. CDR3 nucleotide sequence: TGTGCCAGCAGTCCCTCGACTGAGACCTACGAGCAGTACTTC. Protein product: CASSPSTETYEQYF.

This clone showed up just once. CDR3 amino acids: CASLGTSGFGELFF. In DNA, the CDR3 is TGTGCCAGCCTCGGGACTAGCGGGTTCGGGGAGCTGTTTTTT. The chain is built from TRBV19 and TRBJ2-2; TRBD2 matches at 12 bases. With V trimmed by 9 bases and J by 7 bases, 6 bases remained unmatched. Per the germline V gene, CDR1 is LNHDA and CDR2 is SQIVND (reference sequence). There are 14 residues in the CDR3. Supplemented by reference TRBV19 and TRBJ2-2, the full variable domain reads DGGITQSPKYLFRKEGQNVTLSCEQNLNHDAMYWYRQDPGQGLRLIYYSQIVNDFQKGDIAEGYSVSREKKESFPLTVTSAQKNPTAFYLCASLGTSGFGELFFGEGSRLTVL.

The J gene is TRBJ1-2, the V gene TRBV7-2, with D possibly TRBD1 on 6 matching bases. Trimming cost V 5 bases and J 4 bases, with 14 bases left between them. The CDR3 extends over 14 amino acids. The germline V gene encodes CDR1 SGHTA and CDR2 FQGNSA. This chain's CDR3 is CASSQTGGLYGYTF. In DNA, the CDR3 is TGTGCCAGCAGCCAGACAGGCGGGCTCTATGGCTACACCTTC.

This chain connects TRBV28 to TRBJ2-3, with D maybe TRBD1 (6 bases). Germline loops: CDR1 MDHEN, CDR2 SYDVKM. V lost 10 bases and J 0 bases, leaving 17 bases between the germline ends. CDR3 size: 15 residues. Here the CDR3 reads CATQGRKRSTDTQYF. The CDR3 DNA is TGTGCCACCCAGGGGCGTAAGAGAAGCACAGATACGCAGTATTTT.

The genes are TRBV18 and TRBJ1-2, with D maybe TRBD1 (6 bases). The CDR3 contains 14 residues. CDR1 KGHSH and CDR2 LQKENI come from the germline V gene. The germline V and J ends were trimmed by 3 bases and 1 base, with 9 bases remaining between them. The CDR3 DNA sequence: TGTGCCAGCTCACCTGGACAGATTAACTATGGCTACACCTTC. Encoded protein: CASSPGQINYGYTF.

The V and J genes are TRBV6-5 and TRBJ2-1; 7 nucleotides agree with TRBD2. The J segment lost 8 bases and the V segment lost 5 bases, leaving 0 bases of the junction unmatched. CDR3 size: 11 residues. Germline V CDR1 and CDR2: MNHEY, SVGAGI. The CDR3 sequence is CASSRGDEQFF. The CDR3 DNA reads TGTGCCAGCAGTCGGGGGGATGAGCAGTTCTTC.

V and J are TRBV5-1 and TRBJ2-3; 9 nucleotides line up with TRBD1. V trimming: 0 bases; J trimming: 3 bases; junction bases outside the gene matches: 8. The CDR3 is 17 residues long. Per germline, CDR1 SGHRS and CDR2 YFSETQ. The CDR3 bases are TGCGCCAGCAGCTTGGGCCTGACAGGGGGGGTAACAGATACGCAGTATTTT. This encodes CASSLGLTGGVTDTQYF.

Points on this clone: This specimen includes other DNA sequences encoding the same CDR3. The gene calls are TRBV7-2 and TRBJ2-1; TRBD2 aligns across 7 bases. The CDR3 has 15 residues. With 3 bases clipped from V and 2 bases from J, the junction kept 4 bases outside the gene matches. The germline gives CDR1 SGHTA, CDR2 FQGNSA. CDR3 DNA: TGTGCCAGCAGCTTGTTAGCGGGTGCCTACAATGAGCAGTTCTTC. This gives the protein CASSLLAGAYNEQFF.

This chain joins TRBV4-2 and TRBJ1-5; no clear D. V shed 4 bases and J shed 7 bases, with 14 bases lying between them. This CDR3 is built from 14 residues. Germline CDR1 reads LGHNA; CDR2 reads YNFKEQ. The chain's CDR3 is CASSRRSQAQPQHF. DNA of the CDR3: TGTGCCAGCAGCCGAAGGTCCCAGGCGCAGCCCCAGCATTTT.

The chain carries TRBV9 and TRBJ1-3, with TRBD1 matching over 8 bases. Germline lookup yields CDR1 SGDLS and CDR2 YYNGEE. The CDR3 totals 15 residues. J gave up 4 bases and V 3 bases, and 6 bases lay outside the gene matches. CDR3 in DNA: TGTGCCAGCAGCGCCAGGACAGGGAACGGAAACACCATATATTTT. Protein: CASSARTGNGNTIYF.

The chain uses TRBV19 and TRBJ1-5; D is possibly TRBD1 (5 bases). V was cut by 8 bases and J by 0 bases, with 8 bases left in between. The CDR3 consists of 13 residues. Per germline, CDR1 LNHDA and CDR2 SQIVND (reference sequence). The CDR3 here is CASAGNSNQPQHF. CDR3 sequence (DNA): TGTGCCAGTGCAGGGAATAGCAATCAGCCCCAGCATTTT. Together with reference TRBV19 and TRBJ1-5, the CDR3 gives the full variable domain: DGGITQSPKYLFRKEGQNVTLSCEQNLNHDAMYWYRQDPGQGLRLIYYSQIVNDFQKGDIAEGYSVSREKKESFPLTVTSAQKNPTAFYLCASAGNSNQPQHFGDGTRLSIL.

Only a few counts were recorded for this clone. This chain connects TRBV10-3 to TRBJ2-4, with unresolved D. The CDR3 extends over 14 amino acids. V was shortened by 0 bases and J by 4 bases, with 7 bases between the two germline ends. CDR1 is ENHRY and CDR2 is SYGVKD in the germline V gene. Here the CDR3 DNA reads TGTGCCATCAGTGAGTCGCAGGAAAAAAACATTCAGTACTTC. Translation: CAISESQEKNIQYF.

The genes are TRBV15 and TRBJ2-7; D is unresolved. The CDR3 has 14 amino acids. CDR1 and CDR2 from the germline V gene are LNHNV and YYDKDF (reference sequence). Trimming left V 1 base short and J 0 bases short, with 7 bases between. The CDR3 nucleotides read TGTGCCACCAGCAGAGGGCGGTCCTCCTACGAGCAGTACTTC. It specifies CATSRGRSSYEQYF.

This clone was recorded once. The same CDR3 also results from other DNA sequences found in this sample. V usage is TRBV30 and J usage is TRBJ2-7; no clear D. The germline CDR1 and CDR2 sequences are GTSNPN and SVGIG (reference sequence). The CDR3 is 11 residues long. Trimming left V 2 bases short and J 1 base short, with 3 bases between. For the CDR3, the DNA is TGTGCCTGGAGTTTATCCTACGAGCAGTACTTC. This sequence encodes CAWSLSYEQYF.

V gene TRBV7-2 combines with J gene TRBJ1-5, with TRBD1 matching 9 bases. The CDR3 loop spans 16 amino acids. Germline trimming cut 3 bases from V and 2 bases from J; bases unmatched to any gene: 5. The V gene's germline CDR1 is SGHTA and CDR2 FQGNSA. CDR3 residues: CASSFTGGWGNQPQHF. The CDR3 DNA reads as TGTGCCAGCAGCTTTACAGGGGGCTGGGGCAATCAGCCCCAGCATTTT.

The CDR3 loop reads CASRTTSASYNEQFF. CDR3 sequence (DNA): TGTGCCAGCAGAACGACTAGCGCCTCCTACAATGAGCAGTTCTTC. This chain links TRBV2 with TRBJ2-1, with 8 bases fitting TRBD2. Trimming removed 6 bases from V and 0 bases from J; junction bases left unmatched: 4. CDR1 is SNHLY and CDR2 is FYNNEI in the germline V gene. The CDR3 extends over 15 amino acids.